Listed below are T cell receptor beta chains from one sample, sequenced in a study of HIV-infected patients and healthy controls. TCRdb processed the 5' RACE reads anew with MiXCR; each CDR3 protein has one entry. The table records more than 6,500 distinct CDR3 sequences, approximately 8.4% of them present only once. The material sequenced was blood, taken before antiretroviral therapy. The receptor set was obtained from an adult with HIV infection. Each CDR3 is given with its conserved first and last residue. D genes are given only for firm matches. Clone size is shown for a subset of rows, as once, few, many or a class of expanded clone.

>TRBV5-1|many|TRBJ2-5|TRBD2
CASSLGLAQETQYF
TGCGCCAGCAGCTTGGGACTAGCGCAAGAGACCCAGTACTTC
>TRBV4-3|medium-sized|TRBJ2-7|TRBD2
CASSQDRPLAGKASGYEQYF
TGCGCCAGCAGCCAAGATCGTCCCTTAGCGGGAAAAGCTAGCGGCTACGAGCAGTACTTC
>TRBV4-3|few|TRBJ1-4|.
CASSQDWQGSFGEKLFF
TGCGCCAGCAGCCAAGACTGGCAGGGGTCCTTTGGTGAAAAACTGTTTTTT
>TRBV6-1|.|TRBJ2-5|TRBD1
CASRPPGQGAETQYF
TGTGCCAGCAGGCCACCGGGACAGGGGGCGGAGACCCAGTACTTC
>TRBV7-2|medium-sized|TRBJ1-2|.
CASSKPTDHGYTF
TGTGCCAGCAGCAAACCTACAGATCATGGCTACACCTTC
>TRBV5-4|many|TRBJ2-1|TRBD2
CASGRGGYNEQFF
TGTGCCAGCGGGCGGGGGGGCTACAATGAGCAGTTCTTC
>TRBV6-2/TRBV6-3|.|TRBJ2-5|TRBD2
CASSYSFSGRAGETQYF
TGTGCCAGCAGTTACTCATTTAGCGGGAGGGCCGGAGAGACCCAGTACTTC
>TRBV5-4|few|TRBJ2-1|.
CASSLWASVPYNEQFF
TGTGCCAGCAGCTTATGGGCTAGCGTCCCCTACAATGAGCAGTTCTTC
>TRBV3-1|.|TRBJ2-5|TRBD1
CASSRGPDRGQETQYF
TGTGCCAGCAGCCGCGGGCCCGACAGGGGGCAAGAGACCCAGTACTTC
>TRBV11-2|.|TRBJ2-3|.
CASSLRREMGADTQYF
TGTGCCAGCAGCTTACGTCGGGAGATGGGCGCAGATACGCAGTATTTT
>TRBV6-6|many|TRBJ2-7|TRBD2
CASSTGTRGNYEQYF
TGTGCCAGCAGTACCGGGACTAGGGGAAACTACGAGCAGTACTTC
>TRBV6-6|few|TRBJ1-1|.
CASSYSEGGNTEAFF
TGTGCCAGCAGTTACTCGGAGGGCGGGAACACTGAAGCTTTCTTT
>TRBV7-2|many|TRBJ2-3|.
CASSLGASSFTDTQYF
TGTGCCAGCAGCTTAGGTGCATCAAGTTTCACAGATACGCAGTATTTT
>TRBV19|medium-sized|TRBJ2-1|.
CASSIDRPLLGLNNEQFF
TGTGCCAGTAGTATAGATCGTCCTCTCCTGGGCCTAAACAATGAGCAGTTCTTC
>TRBV7-6|.|TRBJ1-1|.
CASSQGGGNTEAFF
TGTGCCAGCAGCCAGGGCGGGGGGAACACTGAAGCTTTCTTT
>TRBV28|few|TRBJ2-7|.
CASSLISESSYEQYF
TGTGCCAGCAGTTTAATTAGCGAGAGCTCCTACGAGCAGTACTTC
>TRBV2|few|TRBJ1-6|TRBD1
CASSGLQGTVSPLHF
TGTGCCAGCAGTGGGCTACAGGGGACCGTGTCACCCCTCCACTTT
>TRBV7-2|many|TRBJ1-3|.
CASSLNPGDTIYF
TGTGCCAGCAGCTTAAACCCAGGGGACACCATATATTTT
>TRBV15|medium-sized|TRBJ2-2|TRBD2
CATSSSSGSGELFF
TGTGCCACCAGCAGTTCTAGCGGGAGCGGGGAGCTGTTTTTT
>TRBV5-1|many|TRBJ1-5|.
CASRASLNQPQHF
TGCGCCAGCAGGGCGAGCCTCAATCAGCCCCAGCATTTT
>TRBV9|medium-sized|TRBJ1-2|.
CASSVDQGLGRGYTF
TGTGCCAGCAGCGTAGATCAGGGGCTAGGTCGAGGCTACACCTTC
>TRBV19|many|TRBJ2-6|TRBD1
CASSTGQMRISGANVLTF
TGTGCCAGTAGCACGGGACAGATGAGGATTTCTGGGGCCAACGTCCTGACTTTC
>TRBV10-3|few|TRBJ1-5|.
CAISEADQPQHF
TGTGCCATCAGTGAGGCAGATCAGCCCCAGCATTTT
>TRBV29-1|.|TRBJ2-3|TRBD2
CSVEGLAGETQDTQYF
TGCAGCGTTGAAGGGCTAGCGGGAGAGACCCAAGATACGCAGTATTTT
>TRBV7-9|medium-sized|TRBJ1-3|.
CASSFNRTIYF
TGTGCCAGCAGCTTCAACAGAACCATATATTTT
>TRBV29-1|many|TRBJ2-1|TRBD2
CSVEFSGNEQFF
TGCAGCGTTGAGTTTAGCGGGAATGAGCAGTTCTTC
>TRBV5-1|medium-sized|TRBJ1-1|.
CASSLDLAVDTEAFF
TGCGCCAGCAGTTTGGATTTGGCGGTGGACACTGAAGCTTTCTTT
>TRBV11-2|medium-sized|TRBJ2-1|.
CASSWVRGSYNEQFF
TGTGCCAGCAGCTGGGTCCGGGGCTCCTACAATGAGCAGTTCTTC
>TRBV20-1|medium-sized|TRBJ2-7|.
CSARDMTLDPYEQYF
TGCAGTGCTAGAGATATGACACTAGACCCCTACGAGCAGTACTTC
>TRBV7-8|medium-sized|TRBJ1-5|.
CASSLPVQAYYSNQPQHF
TGTGCCAGCAGCTTACCAGTCCAGGCTTATTATAGCAATCAGCCCCAGCATTTT
>TRBV5-6|many|TRBJ1-1|.
CASSYDSRPNTEAFF
TGTGCCAGCAGCTATGACAGCCGACCGAACACTGAAGCTTTCTTT
>TRBV19|medium-sized|TRBJ1-1|.
CASRPGVHTEAFF
TGTGCCAGTAGACCCGGGGTTCACACTGAAGCTTTCTTT
>TRBV6-5|medium-sized|TRBJ1-2|.
CASSRDVNYGYTF
TGTGCCAGCAGCCGGGATGTTAACTATGGCTACACCTTC
>TRBV27|medium-sized|TRBJ2-7|.
CASSWGDTYEQYF
TGTGCCAGCAGTTGGGGGGACACCTACGAGCAGTACTTC
>TRBV5-1|many|TRBJ1-1|.
CASSLEATDYTEAFF
TGCGCCAGCAGCTTGGAGGCTACGGACTACACTGAAGCTTTCTTT
>TRBV4-2|many|TRBJ2-6|.
CASSQVGVSGANVLTF
TGTGCCAGCAGCCAAGTGGGGGTCTCTGGGGCCAACGTCCTGACTTTC
>TRBV6-2/TRBV6-3|medium-sized|TRBJ2-7|.
CASSYSRQGGYEQYF
TGTGCCAGCAGTTACTCTCGGCAGGGGGGCTACGAGCAGTACTTC